The 5 T cell receptor beta chains below all came from one sample that was sequenced in a study of early T cells in non-severe SARS-CoV-2 infection. TCRdb re-called the 5' RACE reads through MiXCR, storing one row per CDR3 protein. The sample contains roughly 63,000 distinct CDR3 sequences, 13% of which appear only once. The specimen was whole blood. The source of these receptors is an adult who was a healthcare worker with PCR-confirmed SARS-CoV-2 infection or an uninfected control (not recorded which).

There are many counts of this clonotype. The V call is TRBV6-4, the J call TRBJ2-3; D is undetermined. V was cut by 2 bases and J by 0 bases, with 3 bases left in between. Germline V gene sequence: CDR1 MRHNA, CDR2 SNTAGT. The CDR3 is 13 residues long. This CDR3 reads CASSDDSTDTQYF. The CDR3, as DNA: TGTGCCAGCAGTGACGACAGCACAGATACGCAGTATTTT.

The genes are TRBV9 and TRBJ1-1, with 7 bases fitting TRBD1. This CDR3 spans 16 amino acids. V dropped 7 bases and J dropped 5; count of bases not matched to a gene: 17. Germline V lookup: CDR1 SGDLS, CDR2 YYNGEE. The CDR3: CASRRFGRGLETEAFF. The CDR3 region has the DNA TGTGCCAGCCGCAGATTTGGTAGGGGGCTGGAGACTGAAGCTTTCTTT.

This clonotype has ten or more counts. The chain has TRBV11-1 and TRBJ2-1, with TRBD2 identical over 11 bases. This CDR3 spans 15 amino acids. The germline V gene encodes CDR1 SGHAT and CDR2 FQDESV (reference sequence). V lost 3 bases and J lost 10; bases outside the gene matches: 8. DNA of the CDR3: TGTGCCAGCAGCTTCGCTAGCGGGGGGTTGAGGGAGCAGTTCTTC. Translation: CASSFASGGLREQFF. The full variable domain, completed using reference TRBV11-1 and TRBJ2-1, is EAEVAQSPRYKITEKSQAVAFWCDPISGHATLYWYRQILGQGPELLVQFQDESVVDDSQLPKDRFSAERLKGVDSTLKIQPAELGDSAMYLCASSFASGGLREQFFGPGTRLTVL.

The chain combines TRBV6-2 or TRBV6-3 with TRBJ1-5; the D gene is possibly TRBD1 (5 bases). The CDR3 covers 14 residues. In germline, CDR1 is MNHEY, CDR2 SVGEGT. The V gene lost 6 bases and the J gene lost 4 bases, with 13 bases spanning the gap. This CDR3 reads CASSNGAGNQPQHF. CDR3 sequence (DNA): TGTGCCAGCAGCAACGGGGCAGGGAATCAGCCCCAGCATTTT.

This clonotype has at least ten counts. V is TRBV11-2 and J is TRBJ1-1; weak D call: TRBD1 (6 bases). The germline V and J ends were trimmed by 5 bases and 6 bases, with 16 bases remaining between them. CDR3 size: 14 residues. CDR1 and CDR2 from the germline V gene are SGHAT and FQNNGV. Written as DNA, the CDR3 is TGTGCCAGCAGCCCCGGGATTCGGACAGCTGAAGCTTTCTTT. Amino acids: CASSPGIRTAEAFF.